The T cell receptor (beta chain) described here comes from a study of CD8+ T cells in alopecia areata. The overall study: Patients in the study were on tofacitinib for 6 to 18 months, then off it for 6 months.

Lesional scalp punch biopsies and peripheral blood were collected from alopecia areata patients. Extracted RNA was reverse transcribed into cDNA, the sequencing template. Sequenced by immunoSEQ multiplex PCR; TCRdb stores in-frame clones only, minus some. Of some 180,000 clones listed, 63% were seen once; the top ten hold 1.7%. The count of this clone is one. V lost 1 base to trimming and J lost 0 bases, with 10 bases between them. CDR3 size: 17 residues. Germline V gives CDR1 MGHDK, CDR2 SYGVNS. The TCR was taken from a human donor with alopecia areata. The sequences come from CD4+ T cells sorted from blood, collected at week 0. The J gene is TRBJ2-6, the V gene TRBV25-1, with no clear D. The CDR3 DNA sequence: TGTGCCAGCAGTGAATTTGGTGTAAGCTCTGGGGCCAACGTCCTGACTTTC. It yields the protein CASSEFGVSSGANVLTF. The complete variable domain, with remaining parts taken from reference TRBV25-1 and TRBJ2-6, reads EADIYQTPRYLVIGTGKKITLECSQTMGHDKMYWYQQDPGMELHLIHYSYGVNSTEKGDLSSESTVSRIRTEHFPLTLESARPSHTSQYLCASSEFGVSSGANVLTFGAGSRLTVL.